This is a list of T cell receptor beta chains from one sample in a study of blood T cells in healthy people across ages. TCRdb re-called the 5' RACE reads through MiXCR, storing one row per CDR3 protein. The table lists some 1.8 million distinct CDR3 sequences, about two fifths of them singletons. Material: blood. These receptors were obtained from a human donor in good health. Both conserved end residues are part of each CDR3. The order of the fields is V gene, clone size, D gene, J gene, CDR3 DNA, CDR3 protein. D genes are given only for firm matches. Clone size is given for some rows only: seen once, a few or many times, or a class if the clone is expanded.

TRBV4-3	-	-	TRBJ2-6	TGCGCCAGCAGCGTTAGCACAGGGAGTGGGGCCGACGTCCTGACTTTC	CASSVSTGSGADVLTF
TRBV20-1	-	-	TRBJ2-3	TGCAGTGCTAGATATGTGGGCCAAGGCACAGATACGCAGTATTTT	CSARYVGQGTDTQYF
TRBV28	-	TRBD1	TRBJ2-7	TGTGCCAGCAGTATCCCGACAGGGTCCTACGAGCAGTACTTC	CASSIPTGSYEQYF
TRBV20-1	-	-	TRBJ2-1	TGCAGTGCTAGACGCCAACGGGGGACCCGCAATGAGCAGTTCTTC	CSARRQRGTRNEQFF
TRBV27	few	-	TRBJ1-5	TGTGCCAGCAGTGAGGGGTTAAGCAATCAGCCCCAGCATTTT	CASSEGLSNQPQHF
TRBV2	-	-	TRBJ2-3	TGTGCCAGCAGTGAATTAGCTAGCGGCACAGATACGCAGTATTTT	CASSELASGTDTQYF
TRBV10-3	-	TRBD1	TRBJ2-5	TGTGCCATCAGGCCGGGACAGGGAAGTCGGGAGACCCAGTACTTC	CAIRPGQGSRETQYF
TRBV7-9	-	-	TRBJ2-3	TGTGCCAGCAGCACCCCGTGGGGTTCTAGCACAGATACGCAGTATTTT	CASSTPWGSSTDTQYF
TRBV20-1	-	TRBD1	TRBJ1-2	TGCAGTGCTAGATCGGGACAGTTGCTCTATGGCTACACCTTC	CSARSGQLLYGYTF
TRBV12-3/TRBV12-4	-	-	TRBJ1-2	TGTGCCAGCAGTTCACAGGGACCCTATGGCTACACCTTC	CASSSQGPYGYTF
TRBV2	-	-	TRBJ2-1	TGTGCCAGCGGAGGGGCCCGGTACAATGAGCAGTTCTTC	CASGGARYNEQFF
TRBV12-3/TRBV12-4	-	-	TRBJ2-3	TGTGCCAACAGTTTATGGGTAGATACGCAGTATTTT	CANSLWVDTQYF
TRBV20-1	-	-	TRBJ1-5	TGCAGTGCTAGAGGGCAGGGAGTGCGAATTAGCAATCAGCCCCAGCATTTT	CSARGQGVRISNQPQHF
TRBV12-3/TRBV12-4	few	-	TRBJ2-7	TGTGCCAGCAGTTTGGGTGACCCCTCCTACGAGCAGTACTTC	CASSLGDPSYEQYF
TRBV28	-	-	TRBJ2-1	TGTGCCAGCAGCCCCGGGACGTCGGTGGATGAGCAGTTCTTC	CASSPGTSVDEQFF
TRBV5-1	few	-	TRBJ2-3	TGTGCCAGCAGCTTGGGGACCTTACAGGGAGATACGCAGTATTTT	CASSLGTLQGDTQYF
TRBV5-6	-	-	TRBJ2-7	TGTGTCAGCAGCTTGGGACAAATCAACGAGCAGTACTTC	CVSSLGQINEQYF
TRBV10-3	-	-	TRBJ2-1	TGTGCCATCAGTGGAGGAATATACAATGAGCAGTTCTTC	CAISGGIYNEQFF
TRBV4-2	few	TRBD2	TRBJ2-7	TGTGCCAGCAGCCAAGAGGCTAGCGGGGATTACGAGCAGTACTTC	CASSQEASGDYEQYF
TRBV7-2	-	TRBD2	TRBJ2-3	TGTGCCAGCAGCATAGGACTAGCGGGGGGTTCGGTGGCAGATACGCAGTATTTT	CASSIGLAGGSVADTQYF
TRBV20-1	-	-	TRBJ1-1	TGCAGTGCTATGGACAGCGGCACTGAAGCTTTCTTT	CSAMDSGTEAFF
TRBV9	-	-	TRBJ2-5	TGTGCCAGCAGCTCCCGGGTGGAGCCAGAGACCCAGTACTTC	CASSSRVEPETQYF
TRBV24-1	-	TRBD1	TRBJ2-6	TGTGCCACCAGTTGGCAGGGGGCTTCTGGGGCCAACGTCCTGACTTTC	CATSWQGASGANVLTF
TRBV20-1	-	TRBD1	TRBJ1-1	TGCAGTGCTAGAGAACGGGACAGGGTTAACACTGAAGCTTTCTTT	CSARERDRVNTEAFF
TRBV20-1	-	-	TRBJ1-1	TGCAGTGCTAGGAGGACCGGGGCGGGGGCGGAAGCTTTCTTT	CSARRTGAGAEAFF
TRBV6-2/TRBV6-3	-	TRBD2	TRBJ2-5	TGTGCCAGCAAGCCTAGCGGGGGTGAGACCCAGTACTTC	CASKPSGGETQYF
TRBV10-3	many	TRBD1	TRBJ1-2	TGTGCCATCAGTGAGGGACAGGGAAGGGATGGCTACACCTTC	CAISEGQGRDGYTF